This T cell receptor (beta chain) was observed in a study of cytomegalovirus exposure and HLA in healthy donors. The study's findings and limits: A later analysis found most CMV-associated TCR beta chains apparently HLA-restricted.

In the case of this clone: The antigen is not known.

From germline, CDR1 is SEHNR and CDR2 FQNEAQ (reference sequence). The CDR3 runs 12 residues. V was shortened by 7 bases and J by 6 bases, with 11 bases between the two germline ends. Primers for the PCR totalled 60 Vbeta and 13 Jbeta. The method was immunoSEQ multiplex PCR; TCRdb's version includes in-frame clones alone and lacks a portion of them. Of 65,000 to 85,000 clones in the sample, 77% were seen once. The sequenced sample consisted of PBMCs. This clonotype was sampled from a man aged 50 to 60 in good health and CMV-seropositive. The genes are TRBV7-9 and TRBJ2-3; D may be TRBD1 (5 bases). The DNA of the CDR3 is TGTGCCAGCAAGGGGCCGTGGGATACGCAGTATTTT. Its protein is CASKGPWDTQYF.